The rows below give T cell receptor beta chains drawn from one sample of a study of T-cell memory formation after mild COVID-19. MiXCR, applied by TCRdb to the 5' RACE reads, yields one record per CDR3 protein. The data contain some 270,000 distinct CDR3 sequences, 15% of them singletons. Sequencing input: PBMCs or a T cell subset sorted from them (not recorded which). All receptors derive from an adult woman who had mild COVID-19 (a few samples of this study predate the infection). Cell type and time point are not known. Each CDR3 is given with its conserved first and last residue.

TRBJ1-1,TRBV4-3,CASSQERVSNTEAFF
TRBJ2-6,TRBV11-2,CASSLSVSGANVMTF
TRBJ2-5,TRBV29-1,CSVDGVQTQYF
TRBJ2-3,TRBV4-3,CASSQGGRAANTQYF
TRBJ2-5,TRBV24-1,CATSDSGLAGSAETQYF
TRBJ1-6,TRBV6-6,CASSYSATLHF
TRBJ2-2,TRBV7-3,CASSLASTGELFF
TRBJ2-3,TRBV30,CAWGIQRYTDTQYF
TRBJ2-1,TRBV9,CASSTRTGGNEQFF
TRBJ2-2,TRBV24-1,CATSGFTNTGELFF
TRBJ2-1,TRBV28,CASSQDRSRGQFF
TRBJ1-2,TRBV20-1,CSARSQGNYGYTF
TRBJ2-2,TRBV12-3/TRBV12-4,CASSLDPRGEFYTGELFF
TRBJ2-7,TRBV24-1,CATSDPGTGAYEQYF
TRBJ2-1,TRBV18,CASSPLQGMAEQFF
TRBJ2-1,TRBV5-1,CASSWREVKNEQFF